These 14 T cell receptor beta chains share one sample of origin, sequenced in a study of CD8+ T cells in alopecia areata. RNA was extracted and reverse transcribed into cDNA as the sequencing template. Produced via immunoSEQ multiplex PCR; TCRdb's table is partial and in-frame only. In the table there are fewer than 200,000 clones, 59% of which are singletons. The sample here was CD4+ T cells sorted from blood, taken at week 0. The receptors were sampled from a human donor with alopecia areata.

The chain has TRBV5-1 and TRBJ2-7, with 11 bases fitting TRBD2. Per the germline V gene, CDR1 is SGHRS and CDR2 is YFSETQ. The V segment lost 4 bases and the J segment 2 bases; nucleotides outside the gene matches: 8. There are 16 residues in the CDR3. The CDR3 coding sequence is TGCGCCAGCAGCCGACAGACTAGCGGGGACCCCTACGAGCAGTACTTC. Translating gives CASSRQTSGDPYEQYF.

This clone was observed a handful of times. V and J are TRBV2 and TRBJ2-7; D is perhaps TRBD2 (5 bases). This CDR3 contains 12 residues. V was pared by 4 bases and J by 3 bases, with 7 bases between. Germline lookup yields CDR1 SNHLY and CDR2 FYNNEI. In DNA, the CDR3 is TGTGCCAGCAGTGGAGGGCACTACGAGCAGTACTTC. This sequence encodes CASSGGHYEQYF.

This clone was observed a few times. V usage is TRBV4-1 and J usage is TRBJ1-1; D not certain. This CDR3 has 11 amino acids. Germline V CDR1 and CDR2: MGHRA, YSYEKL. V shed 11 bases and J shed 0 bases, with 7 bases lying between them. The CDR3 sequence: CAEQMNTEAFF. The CDR3 DNA reads TGCGCCGAACAGATGAACACTGAAGCTTTCTTT.

This rearrangement joins TRBV29-1 to TRBJ1-1; D remains ambiguous. The CDR3 runs to 13 residues. The V end lost 7 bases, the J end lost 6 bases, and 18 bases lay between the germline ends. Germline loops: CDR1 SQVTM, CDR2 ANQGSEA. CDR3 in amino acids: CSGRPWGNAEAFF. The CDR3 nucleotides are TGCAGCGGGCGGCCGTGGGGTAACGCTGAAGCTTTCTTT.

The chain joins TRBV19 to TRBJ2-1, with D possibly matching TRBD1 (7 bases). The germline CDR1 and CDR2 sequences are LNHDA and SQIVND (reference sequence). This CDR3 has 15 residues. Trimming pared 4 bases from V and 0 bases from J, leaving 10 bases between. The CDR3 sequence: CASSSQGGSYNEQFF. Here the CDR3 DNA reads TGTGCCAGTAGTAGTCAGGGGGGCTCCTACAATGAGCAGTTCTTC.

This clone was detected only a few times. This chain joins TRBV29-1 and TRBJ1-5; D is perhaps TRBD1 (6 bases). This CDR3 has 13 amino acids. CDR1 and CDR2 (germline): SQVTM, ANQGSEA. Deletions cut 5 bases from V and 3 bases from J, with 11 bases between. This CDR3 reads CSVSGGHNQPQHF. The CDR3 DNA reads TGCAGCGTTTCGGGGGGCCACAATCAGCCCCAGCATTTT. Variable domain in full (rest from reference TRBV29-1 and TRBJ1-5): SAVISQKPSRDICQRGTSLTIQCQVDSQVTMMFWYRQQPGQSLTLIATANQGSEATYESGFVIDKFPISRPNLTFSTLTVSNMSPEDSSIYLCSVSGGHNQPQHFGDGTRLSIL.

This clone was recorded once. The chain has TRBV29-1 and TRBJ1-2; D gene unclear. The CDR3 consists of 13 residues. Trimming removed 1 base at V and 2 bases at J, with 8 bases between. Looked up from germline, CDR1 is SQVTM and CDR2 is ANQGSEA. The CDR3 reads CSVEVRGNYGYTF. In DNA, the CDR3 is TGCAGCGTTGAAGTTCGAGGCAACTATGGCTACACCTTC.

There are a few counts of this clone. Other DNA sequences in the same sample also yield this CDR3. This chain uses TRBV25-1 with TRBJ2-2; D is unclear. V was clipped by 6 bases and J by 1 base, with 3 bases between them. The CDR3 is 12 amino acids. Germline V gene lookup returns CDR1 MGHDK and CDR2 SYGVNS. CDR3 region: CASSENTGELFF. DNA for the CDR3: TGTGCCAGCAGCGAGAACACCGGGGAGCTGTTTTTT.

This clone was picked up many times. The rearrangement joins TRBV13 to TRBJ1-5; D not resolved. The CDR3 length is 17 residues. With 5 bases removed from V and 2 bases from J, the gap between germline ends came to 19 bases. The germline gives CDR1 PRHDT, CDR2 FYEKMQ (reference sequence). The CDR3 loop reads CASSQFRSGRGNQPQHF. The DNA for the CDR3 is TGTGCCAGCAGCCAATTCCGCAGCGGTAGGGGCAATCAGCCCCAGCATTTT. Combining the CDR3 with reference TRBV13 and TRBJ1-5 gives the whole variable domain AAGVIQSPRHLIKEKRETATLKCYPIPRHDTVYWYQQGPGQDPQFLISFYEKMQSDKGSIPDRFSAQQFSDYHSELNMSSLELGDSALYFCASSQFRSGRGNQPQHFGDGTRLSIL.

The chain links TRBV7-8 to TRBJ1-4; 10 nucleotides agree with TRBD1. The CDR3 extends over 14 amino acids. The ends lost 2 bases at V and 11 bases at J; junction bases unmatched: 5. CDR1 is SGHVS, CDR2 FQNEAQ, per germline. This CDR3 is CASSLRDRGTKLFF. The DNA of the CDR3 is TGTGCCAGCAGCTTAAGGGACAGGGGTACGAAACTGTTTTTT.

A remark on this clone: The junction differs from germline at one of its ends, possibly a read error. This chain links TRBV7-7 with TRBJ2-3, with 7 bases identical to TRBD2. This CDR3 comprises 15 residues. Germline values: CDR1 SSHAT, CDR2 FNYEAQ (reference sequence). CDR3 coding DNA: TGTGCTAGCAGCTTAGGGCTAGCGGACACAGATACGCAGTATTTT. Its protein product is CASSLGLADTDTQYF.

The V gene is TRBV4-1, the J gene TRBJ2-1; tentative D call: TRBD2 (6 bases). Trimming left V 8 bases short and J 3 bases short, with 14 bases between. Germline V gene sequence: CDR1 MGHRA, CDR2 YSYEKL. The CDR3 covers 14 residues. CDR3 sequence: CASGVSGVYNEQFF. The CDR3 nucleotides are TGCGCCAGCGGAGTATCGGGAGTCTACAATGAGCAGTTCTTC.

The rearrangement uses TRBV29-1 and TRBJ2-1; 9 bases fit TRBD2. CDR3 size: 15 residues. The V gene end was trimmed by 3 bases and the J gene end by 3 bases; junction bases not matched to a gene: 6. The germline CDR1 and CDR2 sequences are SQVTM and ANQGSEA. CDR3 protein: CSVDRRGGLYNEQFF. As DNA, the CDR3 is TGCAGCGTTGACAGGCGGGGGGGCCTCTACAATGAGCAGTTCTTC.

This clone was counted once. CDR3 sequence (DNA): TGTGCCAGCAGCCAAGGGACAGGACGAGGTCAGCCCCAGCATTTT. It yields the protein CASSQGTGRGQPQHF. The chain combines TRBV4-2 with TRBJ1-5; 7 nucleotides agree with TRBD1. Germline CDR1 is LGHNA and CDR2 is YNFKEQ. The CDR3 totals 15 residues. V lost 1 base and J lost 6; bases outside the gene matches: 6.